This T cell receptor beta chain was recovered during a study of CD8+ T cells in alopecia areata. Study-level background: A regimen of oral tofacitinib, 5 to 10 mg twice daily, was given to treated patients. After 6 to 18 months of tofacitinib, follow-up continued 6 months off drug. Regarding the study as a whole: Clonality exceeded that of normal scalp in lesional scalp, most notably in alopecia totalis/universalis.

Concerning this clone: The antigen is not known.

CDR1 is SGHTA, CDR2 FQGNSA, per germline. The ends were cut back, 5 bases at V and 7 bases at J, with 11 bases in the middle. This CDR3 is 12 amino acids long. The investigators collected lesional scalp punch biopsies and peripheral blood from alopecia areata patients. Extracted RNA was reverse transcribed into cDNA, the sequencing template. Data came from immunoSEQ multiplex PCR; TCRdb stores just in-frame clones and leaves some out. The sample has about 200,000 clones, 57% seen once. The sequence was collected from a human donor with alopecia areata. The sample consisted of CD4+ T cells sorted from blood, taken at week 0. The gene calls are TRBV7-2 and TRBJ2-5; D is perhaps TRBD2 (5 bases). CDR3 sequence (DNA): TGTGCCAGCAGCGCGGGTGGGTGGACCCAGTACTTC. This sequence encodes CASSAGGWTQYF.